The 18 T cell receptor beta chains below all came from one sample that was sequenced in a study of T cell changes during pregnancy in multiple sclerosis. Sequencing used immunoSEQ multiplex PCR; TCRdb keeps in-frame clones, though not all of them. This table holds about 36,000 clones, 93% found once. The specimen was CD4+ T cells from peripheral blood mononuclear cells, collected in the first trimester of pregnancy. These receptors originate from a female donor with multiple sclerosis, enrolled in a pregnancy study.

This chain uses TRBV5-1 with TRBJ1-2, with 7 bases matching TRBD1. Germline CDR1 is SGHRS and CDR2 is YFSETQ. The CDR3 is made up of 15 amino acids. V lost 0 bases, J lost 2 bases, and 4 bases stayed unmatched. The CDR3 DNA is TGCGCCAGCAGCTTGGAAGGGGGCCGAAACTATGGCTACACCTTC. Its translation is CASSLEGGRNYGYTF.

The rearrangement joins TRBV5-5 to TRBJ2-5; tentatively, D is TRBD1 (5 bases). The CDR3 consists of 13 residues. Trimming removed 2 bases from V and 0 bases from J, with 5 bases in between. Germline V CDR1 and CDR2: SGHKS, YYEKEE (reference sequence). This CDR3 reads CASSFRDQETQYF. Written as DNA, the CDR3 is TGTGCCAGCAGCTTCAGGGACCAAGAGACCCAGTACTTC.

The rearrangement uses TRBV5-4 and TRBJ1-1, with a weak D call TRBD1 (5 bases). V lost 3 bases, J lost 3 bases, and 15 bases lay in between. The CDR3 contains 15 residues. Germline values: CDR1 SGHNT, CDR2 YYREEE (reference sequence). The CDR3 region is CASSSTRGTYTEAFF. The CDR3 bases are TGTGCCAGCAGCTCTACAAGGGGTACGTACACTGAAGCTTTCTTT.

V is TRBV19 and J is TRBJ2-3, with D possibly matching TRBD1 (6 bases). The CDR3 loop spans 13 amino acids. The germline V gene has CDR1 LNHDA and CDR2 SQIVND (reference sequence). V gave up 6 bases and J gave up 1 base, with 8 bases separating them. The CDR3 coding sequence is TGTGCCAGTAGACGGACAGGCACAGATACGCAGTATTTT. As protein: CASRRTGTDTQYF. Supplemented by reference TRBV19 and TRBJ2-3, the full variable domain reads DGGITQSPKYLFRKEGQNVTLSCEQNLNHDAMYWYRQDPGQGLRLIYYSQIVNDFQKGDIAEGYSVSREKKESFPLTVTSAQKNPTAFYLCASRRTGTDTQYFGPGTRLTVL.

This clone was observed once. The chain carries TRBV5-1 and TRBJ2-7; 11 bases are a match to TRBD2. CDR1 and CDR2 from the germline V gene are SGHRS and YFSETQ. V lost 0 bases to trimming and J lost 2 bases; unmatched junction nucleotides: 4. CDR3 size: 16 residues. In DNA, the CDR3 is TGCGCCAGCAGCTTGGGGCTAGCGGGAGGCACCTACGAGCAGTACTTC. It yields the protein CASSLGLAGGTYEQYF.

The chain has TRBV7-3 and TRBJ2-3; 10 bases are shared with TRBD2. The ends lost 2 bases at V and 5 bases at J; junction bases unmatched: 4. Germline assignment: CDR1 SGHTA and CDR2 FQGTGA. The CDR3 has 15 amino acids. The CDR3 DNA reads as TGTGCCAGCAGCTTACAGCGGGGGGGATTAGATACGCAGTATTTT. Amino acids: CASSLQRGGLDTQYF.

J is TRBJ2-3 and V is TRBV10-3, with 12 bases lining up with TRBD2. The germline V gene has CDR1 ENHRY and CDR2 SYGVKD. The CDR3 consists of 17 residues. J was trimmed by 1 base and V by 0 bases; bases with no gene match: 2. CDR3: CAISESRTSGGTDTQYF. CDR3 bases: TGTGCCATCAGTGAGTCTAGGACTAGCGGGGGCACAGATACGCAGTATTTT.

The gene calls are TRBV11-3 and TRBJ2-1; a weak D match, TRBD1 (5 bases). This CDR3 region has 14 residues. Germline lookup yields CDR1 SGHNT and CDR2 YENEEA. The germline V and J ends were trimmed by 3 bases and 0 bases, with 6 bases remaining between them. CDR3 sequence reads: CASSFDSSYNEQFF. CDR3 nucleotides: TGTGCCAGCAGCTTCGACAGCTCCTACAATGAGCAGTTCTTC.

The V gene is TRBV6-4, the J gene TRBJ2-3, with TRBD2 matching 11 bases. In germline, CDR1 is MRHNA, CDR2 SNTAGT. V dropped 5 bases and J dropped 3; count of bases not matched to a gene: 4. This CDR3 spans 15 amino acids. The CDR3 coding sequence is TGTGCCAGCAGTAGACTAGCGGGGATAACAGATACGCAGTATTTT. Its protein is CASSRLAGITDTQYF.

CDR3 protein: CASSLTDRTYEQYF. The CDR3 region has the DNA TGTGCCAGCAGCTTGACGGACAGAACCTACGAGCAGTACTTC. The chain links TRBV7-8 to TRBJ2-7, with D tentatively TRBD1 (6 bases). The V and J ends lost 3 bases and 2 bases respectively, with 11 bases between them. The CDR3 is 14 residues long. Germline CDR1 is SGHVS and CDR2 is FQNEAQ.

This clone was counted a single time. This chain uses TRBV4-2 with TRBJ2-3; the D is unclear. The CDR3 spans 14 residues. V lost 0 bases and J lost 4, with 8 bases in between. Germline CDR1 is LGHNA and CDR2 is YNFKEQ. CDR3 nucleotide sequence: TGTGCCAGCAGCCAAGATCGGGTCGCAGATACGCAGTATTTT. It translates to CASSQDRVADTQYF.

The chain recombines TRBV28 with TRBJ2-7; 7 bases line up with TRBD1. Germline assignment: CDR1 MDHEN and CDR2 SYDVKM. V was clipped by 6 bases and J by 1 base; unmatched bases: 3. The CDR3 consists of 13 residues. The CDR3 bases are TGTGCCAGCAGGACAGGGAATTCCTACGAGCAGTACTTC. It translates to CASRTGNSYEQYF.

The V and J genes are TRBV18 and TRBJ2-3; no firm D call. From germline, CDR1 is KGHSH and CDR2 LQKENI. V lost 6 bases to trimming and J lost 2 bases, with 15 bases between them. The CDR3 totals 15 residues. DNA for the CDR3: TGTGCCAGCTCCACGAACAGACCAAACACAGATACGCAGTATTTT. This gives the protein CASSTNRPNTDTQYF.

This rearrangement joins TRBV5-8 to TRBJ1-4; D not resolved. The V and J ends lost 2 bases and 6 bases respectively, with 17 bases between them. Germline V gene sequence: CDR1 SGHTS, CDR2 YDEGEE. The CDR3 has 16 amino acids. Here the CDR3 DNA reads TGTGCCAGCAGCTTAGGTTCCGGGAGTTACGATGAAAAACTGTTTTTT. Protein sequence: CASSLGSGSYDEKLFF.

The chain recombines TRBV19 with TRBJ1-2, with D perhaps matching TRBD1 (5 bases). The germline CDR1 and CDR2 sequences are LNHDA and SQIVND (reference sequence). V lost 5 bases to trimming and J lost 3 bases, with 16 bases between them. CDR3 length: 15 amino acids. In DNA, the CDR3 is TGTGCCAGTAGTTCTACAGGTTCTTCGGACTATGGCTACACCTTC. Translating gives CASSSTGSSDYGYTF.

The rearrangement links TRBV28 to TRBJ2-2; a possible D gene is TRBD2 (5 bases). The CDR3 runs 12 residues. V was shortened by 7 bases and J by 4 bases, with 7 bases between the two germline ends. Germline V gene sequence: CDR1 MDHEN, CDR2 SYDVKM. This chain's CDR3 is CASKRGTGELFF. DNA of the CDR3: TGTGCCAGCAAACGGGGCACCGGGGAGCTGTTTTTT.

CDR3 DNA: TGTGCCAGCAGCCCGGGACAGGGGTTCCCCGGGGAGCTGTTTTTT. This codes for CASSPGQGFPGELFF. The chain has TRBV14 and TRBJ2-2; 10 bases align to TRBD1. The CDR3 consists of 15 residues. Germline trimming cut 4 bases from V and 6 bases from J; bases unmatched to any gene: 5. Germline assignment: CDR1 SGHDN and CDR2 FVKESK.

The chain joins TRBV5-1 to TRBJ2-2; D perhaps matches TRBD1 (7 bases). The CDR3 loop spans 16 amino acids. The V end lost 5 bases, the J end lost 4 bases, and 18 bases lay between the germline ends. The germline CDR1 and CDR2 sequences are SGHRS and YFSETQ. The CDR3 sequence: CASREGQPLGTGELFF. As DNA, the CDR3 is TGCGCCAGCAGGGAGGGACAGCCGTTGGGCACCGGGGAGCTGTTTTTT.